The clone carrying this TCR beta chain was observed a few times. The CDR3 has 11 residues. Germline CDR1 reads SEHNR; CDR2 reads FQNEAQ (reference sequence). V lost 5 bases to trimming and J lost 5 bases, with 6 bases between them. The data are from a study of CD8 T cells in ankylosing spondylitis. One entry per CDR3 protein, called by TCRdb with MiXCR from the 5' RACE reads. The table has about 150,000 distinct CDR3 sequences, about 6.7% seen once. Sequenced: blood, either unsorted or a sorted T cell fraction (not recorded which). The V call is TRBV7-9, the J call TRBJ2-5, with D uncertain. The receptor was derived from a female donor with ankylosing spondylitis or in good health (not recorded which). For the CDR3, the DNA is TGTGCCAGCAGCCCAAGGGAGACCCAGTACTTC. This encodes CASSPRETQYF.